The rows below give T cell receptor beta chains drawn from one sample of a study of blood T cell repertoires in COVID-19. Clones were sequenced by immunoSEQ multiplex PCR, and TCRdb holds only the in-frame ones, with some missing. The sample includes 75,000 to 100,000 clones, around 87% of them seen just once. Sequencing used peripheral blood. Receptor source: a human donor in a cohort sampled during active COVID-19. Each CDR3 is given with its conserved first and last residue. D genes are given only for firm matches. Part of the rows lack a size; the others show once, few, many or a class for expanded clones.

TRBV29-1	TRBJ2-1	.	TRBD2	14	CSVPVEAGRIKQFF	TGCAGCGTCCCCGTTGAAGCGGGGAGAATCAAGCAGTTCTTC
TRBV28	TRBJ1-6	.	.	16	CASSLAGVLINSPLHF	TGTGCCAGCAGTCTTGCAGGGGTCCTGATTAATTCACCCCTCCACTTT
TRBV24-1	TRBJ2-2	once	TRBD2	19	CATSLPSFIRAGVTGELFF	TGTGCCACCAGTCTCCCGTCCTTTATTCGAGCGGGGGTCACCGGGGAGCTGTTTTTT
TRBV29-1	TRBJ2-1	.	TRBD2	15	CSVEDGLAAYNEQFF	TGCAGCGTTGAAGACGGGCTAGCGGCTTACAATGAGCAGTTCTTC
TRBV19	TRBJ2-1	.	.	14	CASSLGGSYNEQFF	TGTGCCAGTTCCCTCGGGGGATCCTACAATGAGCAGTTCTTC
TRBV19	TRBJ1-2	.	TRBD1	16	CASSILGDRGNYGYTF	TGTGCCAGTAGTATTTTGGGCGACAGGGGAAACTATGGCTACACCTTC
TRBV10-3	TRBJ2-2	.	TRBD1	13	CAITDRGTGELFF	TGTGCCATCACCGACAGGGGAACCGGGGAGCTGTTTTTT
TRBV11-2	TRBJ2-7	.	TRBD1	17	CASSPLLRTGSIDEQYF	TGTGCCAGCAGCCCACTCCTTAGGACAGGGTCAATTGACGAGCAGTACTTC
TRBV2	TRBJ2-1	.	.	16	CASSETGRGPYNEQFF	TGTGCCAGCAGTGAAACGGGCAGGGGTCCCTACAATGAGCAGTTCTTC
TRBV7-6	TRBJ1-5	.	.	13	CASGGVGNQPQHF	TGTGCCAGCGGCGGGGTCGGCAATCAGCCCCAGCATTTT
TRBV6-5	TRBJ1-4	.	.	13	CASRQQPREKLFF	TGTGCCAGCAGGCAGCAGCCGAGGGAAAAACTGTTTTTT
TRBV19	TRBJ2-1	.	TRBD1	15	CASSMSGGFNNEQFF	TGTGCCAGTAGTATGTCAGGGGGCTTCAACAATGAGCAGTTCTTC
TRBV7-6	TRBJ2-1	.	TRBD1	14	CASSTRQGLREQFF	TGTGCCAGCAGCACGAGACAGGGGCTAAGGGAGCAGTTCTTC
TRBV28	TRBJ2-6	.	.	17	CASSLVGGSSGANVLTF	TGTGCCAGCAGTTTAGTCGGAGGGAGCTCTGGGGCCAACGTCCTGACTTTC
TRBV28	TRBJ2-7	.	.	13	CASSLTVSYEQYF	TGTGCCAGCAGTTTGACAGTCTCCTACGAGCAGTACTTC
TRBV5-5	TRBJ1-2	few	.	15	CASSLAGRGNYGYTF	TGTGCCAGCAGCTTGGCGGGGAGGGGTAACTATGGCTACACCTTC
TRBV7-9	TRBJ2-7	.	TRBD1	14	CASSRGTGTHEQYF	TGTGCCAGCAGCCGCGGGACAGGGACCCACGAGCAGTACTTC
TRBV2	TRBJ2-3	.	TRBD2	15	CASSGLAGVRDTQYF	TGTGCCAGCAGTGGACTAGCGGGGGTCAGAGATACGCAGTATTTT
TRBV24-1	TRBJ2-1	.	TRBD2	13	CATSDLTSGKQFF	TGTGCCACCAGTGATCTGACTAGCGGGAAGCAGTTCTTC
TRBV15	TRBJ1-5	.	.	14	CATSTTVTNQPQHF	TGTGCCACCAGTACAACAGTCACTAATCAGCCCCAGCATTTT
TRBV6-5	TRBJ1-1	.	.	13	CASTGTTGLEAFF	TGTGCCAGCACCGGTACAACAGGGCTTGAAGCTTTCTTT
TRBV2	TRBJ1-2	.	TRBD1	15	CASSITGTGLRGYTF	TGTGCCAGCAGTATAACCGGGACAGGGCTGCGTGGCTACACCTTC
TRBV9	TRBJ1-6	.	TRBD1	15	CASSVEGAWGSPLHF	TGTGCCAGCAGCGTAGAGGGGGCCTGGGGCTCACCCCTCCACTTT
TRBV9	TRBJ1-1	.	.	11	CASSSGPEAFF	TGTGCCAGCAGCAGCGGACCTGAAGCTTTCTTT
TRBV2	TRBJ2-1	once	TRBD2	12	CASRLAYNEQFF	TGTGCCAGTAGACTAGCTTACAATGAGCAGTTCTTC
TRBV6-1	TRBJ2-5	.	TRBD1	18	CASSEARPHRGGAETQYF	TGTGCCAGCAGTGAAGCGCGTCCCCACAGGGGTGGGGCCGAGACCCAGTACTTC
TRBV2	TRBJ2-5	.	.	13	CASSENLRGTQYF	TGTGCCAGCAGTGAAAATCTTAGGGGGACCCAGTACTTC
TRBV7-9	TRBJ2-1	.	.	9	CASSMEQFF	TGTGCCAGCAGTATGGAGCAGTTCTTC
TRBV19	TRBJ1-1	.	.	14	CASIIRGGDTEAFF	TGTGCCAGCATCATACGCGGAGGGGACACTGAAGCTTTCTTT
TRBV6-2/TRBV6-3	TRBJ2-7	.	TRBD2	15	CASTPTSGIMNEQYF	TGTGCCAGCACCCCGACTAGCGGGATCATGAACGAGCAGTACTTC
TRBV15	TRBJ1-3	once	.	16	CATSRDYPQGGNTIYF	TGTGCCACCAGCAGAGATTATCCCCAGGGAGGAAACACCATATATTTT
TRBV18	TRBJ1-1	.	TRBD1	12	CASSPTGDGAFF	TGTGCCAGCTCACCAACAGGGGATGGAGCTTTCTTT
TRBV29-1	TRBJ1-2	.	TRBD1	15	CSYSGTGTPGYGYTF	TGCAGCTACTCCGGGACAGGGACCCCCGGCTATGGCTACACCTTC
TRBV7-9	TRBJ1-2	.	TRBD1	15	CALGQGASWAYGYTF	TGTGCCCTAGGACAGGGGGCGTCCTGGGCCTATGGCTACACCTTC
TRBV30	TRBJ2-1	.	TRBD2	15	CAWSLGLAADNEQFF	TGTGCCTGGAGCCTGGGACTAGCGGCAGACAATGAGCAGTTCTTC
TRBV6-2/TRBV6-3	TRBJ1-2	.	.	16	CASSFPTAGLNYGYTF	TGTGCCAGCAGTTTTCCCACGGCAGGGTTAAACTATGGCTACACCTTC
TRBV19	TRBJ2-7	.	TRBD2	15	CASSVSGQGGDEQYF	TGTGCCAGTAGTGTATCTGGGCAGGGAGGGGACGAGCAGTACTTC
TRBV4-2	TRBJ2-3	.	TRBD2	16	CASSQDPSGTTDTQYF	TGTGCCAGCAGCCAAGATCCTAGCGGGACCACAGATACGCAGTATTTT
TRBV30	TRBJ2-7	.	.	13	CAWSGGQNYEQYF	TGTGCCTGGAGTGGCGGACAGAACTACGAGCAGTACTTC
TRBV5-4	TRBJ2-1	.	TRBD2	16	CASSLVTGGVVNEQFF	TGTGCCAGCAGCTTGGTGACGGGAGGGGTTGTAAATGAGCAGTTCTTC
TRBV30	TRBJ2-3	few	TRBD2	15	CAWSFLGTSGDTQYF	TGTGCCTGGAGCTTTCTCGGGACTAGCGGTGATACGCAGTATTTT
TRBV5-4	TRBJ1-2	.	.	16	CASSKGGSGQHYGYTF	TGTGCCAGCAGCAAGGGCGGCAGCGGGCAGCACTATGGCTACACCTTC
TRBV2	TRBJ1-1	.	TRBD1	13	CASSGDRDTEAFF	TGTGCCAGCAGTGGGGACAGGGACACTGAAGCTTTCTTT
TRBV7-9	TRBJ1-1	.	.	14	CASSPGTQNTEAFF	TGTGCCAGCAGCCCCGGGACACAAAACACTGAAGCTTTCTTT
TRBV5-1	TRBJ2-7	.	TRBD1	17	CASSLVGPGQGTYEQYF	TGCGCCAGCAGCTTGGTCGGCCCGGGACAGGGCACCTACGAGCAGTACTTC
TRBV7-3	TRBJ1-2	.	TRBD1	13	CASSLNGQVGYTF	TGTGCCAGCAGCTTAAATGGACAGGTTGGCTACACCTTC
TRBV30	TRBJ2-7	.	.	14	CAWSSLGSSYEQYF	TGTGCCTGGAGCTCCCTCGGGTCCTCCTACGAGCAGTACTTC
TRBV5-4	TRBJ2-3	.	.	13	CASSQTSSDTQYF	TGTGCCAGCAGCCAAACTAGTTCAGATACGCAGTATTTT
TRBV7-8	TRBJ2-3	.	.	14	CASSLVPVTDTQYF	TGTGCCAGCAGCTTGGTCCCAGTGACAGATACGCAGTATTTT
TRBV10-2	TRBJ2-1	.	.	15	CASSESSRSYNEQFF	TGCGCCAGCAGTGAGTCGTCGCGGTCCTACAATGAGCAGTTCTTC
TRBV12-3/TRBV12-4	TRBJ1-2	.	TRBD1	12	CASSFGTGPNTF	TGTGCCAGCAGTTTTGGGACAGGGCCAAATACCTTC
TRBV5-4	TRBJ2-3	.	TRBD1	16	CASSSAPGQDTDTQYF	TGTGCCAGCAGCTCGGCTCCGGGACAGGACACAGATACGCAGTATTTT
TRBV5-4	TRBJ2-7	.	.	16	CASSLTTSRLTYEQYF	TGTGCCAGCAGCTTGACCACTAGCCGCTTAACCTACGAGCAGTACTTC
TRBV4-3	TRBJ1-2	.	.	14	CASSVTGSSWGYTF	TGCGCCAGCAGTGTAACAGGGTCTTCGTGGGGCTACACCTTC
TRBV19	TRBJ1-1	.	TRBD1	15	CASSIVPGGRGEAFF	TGTGCCAGTAGTATAGTTCCAGGGGGCCGAGGTGAAGCTTTCTTT
TRBV5-1	TRBJ2-3	.	TRBD2	14	CASLTSGMDDTQYF	TGCGCCAGCCTGACTAGCGGGATGGACGATACGCAGTATTTT
TRBV6-5	TRBJ1-3	.	.	16	CASSYSRFGSGNTIYF	TGTGCCAGCAGTTACTCGAGGTTTGGGTCTGGAAACACCATATATTTT